The clone carrying this T cell receptor beta chain was detected once. The data were obtained in a study of blood T cell repertoires in COVID-19. Overall study: The United States, Italy and Spain supplied acute and convalescent COVID-19 samples. The cDNA or gDNA used as material had been derived from T cells, B-cell-depleted T cells, or PBMCs.

Germline assignment: CDR1 KGHSH and CDR2 LQKENI. The CDR3 covers 16 residues. The V and J ends lost 3 bases and 5 bases respectively, with 14 bases between them. The assay was immunoSEQ multiplex PCR, and TCRdb's table has in-frame clones only and misses some. This table has tens of thousands of clones, roughly nine tenths appearing once. Seattle researchers signed up patients amid active infection and tracked them longitudinally. This TCR was recovered from a man aged 35 to 55 with COVID-19, enrolled during active disease. The sample consisted of peripheral blood. The chain combines TRBV18 with TRBJ1-6; D is unresolved. CDR3 residues: CASSPRESFHNSPLHF. Written as DNA, the CDR3 is TGTGCCAGCTCACCGCGGGAGAGCTTCCATAATTCACCCCTCCACTTT.